A single T cell receptor (beta chain) is shown here with its context. This entry is derived from a study of blood T cell repertoires in COVID-19. Study at large: From the United States, Italy and Spain came samples of acute and convalescent COVID-19. T cells, B-cell-depleted T cells, or PBMCs provided the cDNA or gDNA that served as material.

As originally analysed: The assay estimated nucleated cells by amplifying reference gene primers. TCRdb's table, derived via immunoSEQ multiplex PCR, lists solely in-frame clones and lacks some. The V and J calls and clone size were taken over from that table, and D and trimming were inferred from the DNA. The profile covers around 160,000 clones, with over 75% appearing a single time and around 8% taken by the ten largest. Germline V gives CDR1 KGHDR, CDR2 SFDVKD. Trimming left V 9 bases short and J 1 base short, with 13 bases between. CDR3 length: 14 residues. V and J are TRBV24-1 and TRBJ2-3; a weak D match, TRBD2 (6 bases). The clonotype comes from a woman aged 60 to 75 with COVID-19, enrolled during active disease. Sequenced: peripheral blood. CDR3: CATADPGGTDTQYF. The CDR3 DNA sequence: TGTGCCACCGCGGATCCGGGGGGCACAGATACGCAGTATTTT.